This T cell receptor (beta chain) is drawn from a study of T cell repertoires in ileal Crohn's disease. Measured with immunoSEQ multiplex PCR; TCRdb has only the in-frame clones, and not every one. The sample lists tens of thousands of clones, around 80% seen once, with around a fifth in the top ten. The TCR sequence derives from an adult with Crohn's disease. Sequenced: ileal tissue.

As DNA, the CDR3 is TGTGCCAGCAGCGGAAGGGGGCTTGGTAATGAAAAACTGTTTTTT. Encoded protein: CASSGRGLGNEKLFF. V gene TRBV7-6 combines with J gene TRBJ1-4; 7 bases line up with TRBD1. CDR3 length: 15 residues. V was pared by 5 bases and J by 4 bases, with 7 bases of the junction left unmatched. CDR1 and CDR2 from the germline V gene are SGHVS and FNYEAQ.